The 32 T cell receptor beta chains below were found in one sample sequenced in a study of Ad26.COV2.S vaccination and SARS-CoV-2 variants. Stated treatment: roughly 20 received Ad26.COV2.S at low or high dose, single or two shots; about five received placebo; per-sample allocation not given. Samples came from day 63 after the first vaccine or placebo injection. Clones were read by immunoSEQ multiplex PCR, and TCRdb kept only the in-frame ones, dropping some. The sample comprises roughly 400,000 clones, 90% of which are singletons, and about 4.1% rests with the top ten. The sample here was peripheral blood, taken in a trial of Ad26.COV2.S vaccine versus placebo. The source is a person between 18 and 60 years old who received the Ad26.COV2.S COVID-19 vaccine or a placebo.

This chain joins TRBV27 and TRBJ2-7; 7 bases are a match to TRBD2. The CDR3 contains 14 residues. Germline CDR1 MNHEY, CDR2 SMNVEV (reference sequence). V trimming: 5 bases; J trimming: 2 bases; junction bases outside the gene matches: 6. DNA of the CDR3: TGTGCCAGCAGTAGGAAGGCGGGAGCCTACGAGCAGTACTTC. It encodes CASSRKAGAYEQYF.

In this sample, this clone turned up once. The V and J genes are TRBV7-9 and TRBJ2-7; D tentatively reads TRBD1 or TRBD2 (5 bases each). Germline CDR1 reads SEHNR; CDR2 reads FQNEAQ (reference sequence). The CDR3 runs to 14 residues. V lost 2 bases and J 6 bases, leaving 14 bases between the germline ends. CDR3 sequence: CASSLSGPFPEQYF. The CDR3 DNA follows: TGTGCCAGCAGCTTATCGGGGCCCTTCCCCGAGCAGTACTTC.

The CDR3 sequence: CASSFYGTGVSYEQYF. The CDR3 region has the DNA TGTGCCAGCTCATTTTACGGGACTGGGGTTTCCTACGAGCAGTACTTC. The chain carries TRBV18 and TRBJ2-7; D might be TRBD2 (6 bases). V was cut by 5 bases and J by 1 base, with 18 bases left in between. This CDR3 spans 16 amino acids. Germline lookup yields CDR1 KGHSH and CDR2 LQKENI. Full variable domain (remainder filled in from reference TRBV18 and TRBJ2-7): NAGVMQNPRHLVRRRGQEARLRCSPMKGHSHVYWYRQLPEEGLKFMVYLQKENIIDESGMPKERFSAEFPKEGPSILRIQQVVRGDSAAYFCASSFYGTGVSYEQYFGPGTRLTVT.

In its sample, this clone was seen once. V is TRBV7-6 and J is TRBJ2-1, with TRBD2 as a possible D gene (7 bases). V lost 5 bases and J lost 5, with 16 bases in between. The CDR3 length is 15 residues. Germline V gene lookup returns CDR1 SGHVS and CDR2 FNYEAQ. The CDR3 region is CASSAGGPANNEQFF. The CDR3 bases are TGTGCCAGCAGCGCCGGGGGGCCCGCAAACAATGAGCAGTTCTTC.

This clone was counted a single time. The gene calls are TRBV11-3 and TRBJ2-3; D unresolved. The CDR3 sequence is 12 residues long. Germline V gives CDR1 SGHNT, CDR2 YENEEA. Trimming left V 5 bases short and J 8 bases short, with 11 bases between. This CDR3 is CASSIDKGTQYF. The CDR3 DNA is TGTGCCAGCAGCATTGACAAGGGTACGCAGTATTTT.

The rearrangement links TRBV28 to TRBJ2-4; no reliable D call. The germline V and J ends were trimmed by 0 bases and 5 bases, with 8 bases remaining between them. The germline V gene has CDR1 MDHEN and CDR2 SYDVKM. The CDR3 loop spans 14 amino acids. In DNA, the CDR3 is TGTGCCAGCAGTTTATGGGGATCCGAAAACATTCAGTACTTC. The encoded protein is CASSLWGSENIQYF.

The chain links TRBV5-1 to TRBJ1-1; 8 nucleotides agree with TRBD1. CDR1 is SGHRS, CDR2 YFSETQ, per germline. CDR3 length: 13 residues. V shed 4 bases, J shed 1 base, and the junction held 0 bases outside the gene matches. The CDR3 region has the DNA TGCGCCAGCAGCGGACAGGGGAACACTGAAGCTTTCTTT. It is translated as CASSGQGNTEAFF.

The chain is built from TRBV7-3 and TRBJ2-5; 11 nucleotides match TRBD2. The CDR3 is 15 residues long. CDR1 is SGHTA and CDR2 is FQGTGA in the germline V gene. V lost 5 bases, J lost 4 bases, and 6 bases stayed unmatched. As DNA, the CDR3 is TGTGCCAGCAGCGCATCTGGGACTAGCGGAGAGACCCAGTACTTC. It codes for CASSASGTSGETQYF.

This sequence joins TRBV12-3 or TRBV12-4 and TRBJ1-6, with D uncertain. The CDR3 is made up of 13 amino acids. Trimming removed 6 bases at V and 8 bases at J, with 11 bases between. The CDR3 coding sequence is TGTGCCAGCAGCCTAGGCCCGGATTCACCCCTCCACTTT. This encodes CASSLGPDSPLHF.

This rearrangement joins TRBV2 to TRBJ2-3, with D uncertain. CDR1 and CDR2 from the germline V gene are SNHLY and FYNNEI. V was pared by 1 base and J by 5 bases, with 13 bases between. The CDR3 covers 15 residues. The CDR3 spells CASSEGIGLEDTQYF. The CDR3 region has the DNA TGTGCCAGCAGTGAAGGGATAGGGTTGGAAGATACGCAGTATTTT.

The rearrangement uses TRBV6-5 and TRBJ1-2; D might be TRBD1 (6 bases). Trimming pared 7 bases from V and 6 bases from J, leaving 12 bases between. The CDR3 has 12 amino acids. Germline V CDR1 and CDR2: MNHEY, SVGAGI. The CDR3 DNA sequence: TGTGCCAGCACGGGGGGCGTGAATGGCTACACCTTC. Translating gives CASTGGVNGYTF.

The chain combines TRBV9 with TRBJ2-2; D gene unclear. This CDR3 has 11 residues. Germline-derived CDR1 and CDR2 are SGDLS and YYNGEE. Trimming cost V 7 bases and J 5 bases, with 6 bases left between them. The CDR3 DNA sequence: TGTGCCAGCGGAAGAACCGGGGAGCTGTTTTTT. Translation gives CASGRTGELFF.

The CDR3 DNA follows: TGCGCCAGCAGCTTTACGGCAGGGGGCCTCTACAATGAGCAGTTCTTC. This encodes CASSFTAGGLYNEQFF. The chain links TRBV5-1 to TRBJ2-1; 8 positions match TRBD1. Trimming at V came to 2 bases and at J to 3 bases, leaving 7 bases not matched to a gene. CDR1 SGHRS and CDR2 YFSETQ come from the germline V gene. The CDR3 totals 16 residues.

The chain couples TRBV28 to TRBJ1-3, with D tentatively TRBD1 (5 bases). The V gene lost 8 bases and the J gene lost 0 bases, with 17 bases spanning the gap. Germline V CDR1 and CDR2: MDHEN, SYDVKM. There are 16 residues in the CDR3. The CDR3 region has the DNA TGTGCCAGCGGACCTTACAGGATACCCTCTGGAAACACCATATATTTT. Residues: CASGPYRIPSGNTIYF.

This clone was seen a single time. The chain joins TRBV28 to TRBJ1-3; D not resolved. CDR3 length: 14 amino acids. Germline V gene lookup returns CDR1 MDHEN and CDR2 SYDVKM. Trimming took off 4 bases at V and 0 bases at J, with 7 bases between the two ends. The CDR3 sequence is CASSYSSSGNTIYF. The CDR3 DNA sequence: TGTGCCAGCAGTTACAGTTCCTCTGGAAACACCATATATTTT.

In the case of this clone: Other nucleotide sequences from this sample produce the same CDR3. The rearrangement links TRBV10-3 to TRBJ1-1; tentative D call: TRBD1 (5 bases). Germline V gene data show CDR1 as ENHRY and CDR2 as SYGVKD. V lost 4 bases to trimming and J lost 0 bases, with 9 bases between them. The CDR3 contains 14 residues. The CDR3 coding sequence is TGTGCCATCAGTGGTCAGGGTTTGAACACTGAAGCTTTCTTT. It is translated as CAISGQGLNTEAFF.

The CDR3 sequence: CASSVDEGDIQYF. CDR3 sequence (DNA): TGTGCCAGCAGCGTAGATGAGGGGGACATTCAGTACTTC. The genes are TRBV9 and TRBJ2-4; tentative D call: TRBD1 (6 bases). V lost 0 bases and J lost 8, with 9 bases in between. Germline CDR1 SGDLS, CDR2 YYNGEE. The CDR3 is made up of 13 amino acids.

V gene TRBV15 combines with J gene TRBJ2-5; possible D gene TRBD1, 6 bases. Germline V gene data show CDR1 as LNHNV and CDR2 as YYDKDF (reference sequence). The ends were cut back, 0 bases at V and 4 bases at J, with 9 bases in the middle. This CDR3 region has 14 residues. In DNA form, the CDR3 reads TGTGCCACCAGCAGAGATACAGGGAGAGAGACCCAGTACTTC. Translated, it gives CATSRDTGRETQYF.

CDR3 DNA sequence: TGCAGCGTAAGGGACAGGGGGTTCGGTCAGCCCCAGCATTTT. Protein sequence: CSVRDRGFGQPQHF. V is TRBV29-1 and J is TRBJ1-5, with 11 bases fitting TRBD1. V gave up 6 bases and J gave up 6 bases; unmatched junction bases: 7. The CDR3 runs 14 residues. Germline-derived CDR1 and CDR2 are SQVTM and ANQGSEA.

The CDR3 region is CASSLDRADTQYF. The CDR3 DNA is TGTGCCAGCAGCCTAGACAGGGCTGATACGCAGTATTTT. This chain links TRBV6-2 or TRBV6-3 with TRBJ2-3, with 7 bases matching TRBD1. This CDR3 has 13 amino acids. After removal of 6 bases from V and 6 bases from J, the junction contained 6 bases not matched to a gene. Germline loops: CDR1 MNHEY, CDR2 SVGEGT.

DNA for the CDR3: TGTGCCAGTAGTATAGCGGGGAACCCGGCTGAGACCCAGTACTTC. Translating gives CASSIAGNPAETQYF. The V call is TRBV19, the J call TRBJ2-5, with D perhaps matching TRBD2 (5 bases). This CDR3 contains 15 residues. Germline CDR1 LNHDA, CDR2 SQIVND (reference sequence). The ends were cut back, 1 base at V and 5 bases at J, with 14 bases in the middle.

The chain recombines TRBV18 with TRBJ2-7, with 7 bases matching TRBD1. CDR3 size: 15 residues. The trim removed 4 bases at V and 2 bases at J, leaving 8 bases unmatched. Germline loops: CDR1 KGHSH, CDR2 LQKENI. The CDR3 sequence: CASSRRDSPPYEQYF. Here the CDR3 DNA reads TGTGCCAGCTCACGACGGGACAGCCCACCCTACGAGCAGTACTTC.

The chain recombines TRBV10-2 with TRBJ1-5, with D possibly being TRBD1 (5 bases). V lost 4 bases to trimming and J lost 5 bases, with 12 bases between them. The V gene's germline CDR1 is WSHSY and CDR2 SAAADI. The CDR3 spans 14 residues. DNA of the CDR3: TGCGCCAGCAGTGGGGCTCAGGGAGATCAGCCCCAGCATTTT. It specifies CASSGAQGDQPQHF.

The rearrangement joins TRBV5-1 to TRBJ2-1, with 13 bases aligning to TRBD2. CDR3 length: 20 amino acids. Trimming removed 1 base from V and 3 bases from J; junction bases left unmatched: 13. Germline V gives CDR1 SGHRS, CDR2 YFSETQ. This CDR3 is CASSLRTSGRARGVYNEQFF. DNA of the CDR3: TGCGCCAGCAGCTTGCGAACTAGCGGGAGGGCCAGGGGAGTCTACAATGAGCAGTTCTTC.

The chain joins TRBV25-1 to TRBJ2-7; D is perhaps TRBD2 (5 bases). CDR1 MGHDK and CDR2 SYGVNS come from the germline V gene. The CDR3 length is 14 residues. Trimming pared 6 bases from V and 2 bases from J, leaving 14 bases between. The chain's CDR3 is CASSSGDSPYEQYF. CDR3 in DNA: TGTGCCAGCAGCTCCGGGGATTCGCCCTACGAGCAGTACTTC.

V gene TRBV6-1 combines with J gene TRBJ2-5, with 7 positions matching TRBD1. This CDR3 is built from 16 residues. CDR1 MNHNS and CDR2 SASEGT come from the germline V gene. The junction had 6 bases not matched to a gene; V was cut back by 2 bases and J by 0 bases. The CDR3, as DNA: TGTGCCAGCAGTGAAATCCCGACAGGGAACCAAGAGACCCAGTACTTC. It codes for CASSEIPTGNQETQYF.

In regard to this clone: This same CDR3 is encoded by further DNA sequences in the sample. The J gene is TRBJ2-3, the V gene TRBV9; D remains ambiguous. CDR1 and CDR2 from the germline V gene are SGDLS and YYNGEE. CDR3 size: 13 residues. Between the trimmed V and J ends, which lost 0 bases and 2 bases, there was a span of 4 bases. This CDR3 is CASSVVTTDTQYF. The CDR3 DNA reads as TGTGCCAGCAGCGTAGTGACCACAGATACGCAGTATTTT. Variable domain in full (rest from reference TRBV9 and TRBJ2-3): DSGVTQTPKHLITATGQRVTLRCSPRSGDLSVYWYQQSLDQGLQFLIQYYNGEERAKGNILERFSAQQFPDLHSELNLSSLELGDSALYFCASSVVTTDTQYFGPGTRLTVL.

The chain combines TRBV27 with TRBJ2-7, with D maybe TRBD2 (6 bases). V was pared by 5 bases and J by 8 bases, with 19 bases between. In germline, CDR1 is MNHEY, CDR2 SMNVEV (reference sequence). The CDR3 totals 14 residues. The CDR3, as DNA: TGTGCCAGCAGTACTAGCCCCTCTACGAGCAAGCAGTACTTC. It specifies CASSTSPSTSKQYF.

The chain recombines TRBV28 with TRBJ2-1; maybe TRBD1 (6 bases). CDR1 and CDR2 from the germline V gene are MDHEN and SYDVKM. CDR3 length: 14 amino acids. The V end was cut by 8 bases, the J end by 2 bases, with 13 bases between. The CDR3 here is CASGTLRPYNEQFF. Here the CDR3 DNA reads TGTGCCAGCGGGACACTTCGCCCCTACAATGAGCAGTTCTTC.

The CDR3 here is CASSLVSGRAHEQYF. In nucleotides, the CDR3 is TGTGCCAGCAGCTTGGTTAGCGGGAGAGCTCACGAGCAGTACTTC. The chain combines TRBV11-2 with TRBJ2-7; 9 nucleotides align to TRBD2. This CDR3 has 15 residues. Per germline, CDR1 SGHAT and CDR2 FQNNGV. With 3 bases clipped from V and 5 bases from J, the junction kept 8 bases outside the gene matches.

The DNA of the CDR3 is TGTGCCAGCAGCTCCGACTCGGGCATGGAGACCCAGTACTTC. Translating it yields CASSSDSGMETQYF. The genes are TRBV7-2 and TRBJ2-5, with unresolved D. V was shortened by 4 bases and J by 5 bases, with 14 bases between the two germline ends. CDR3 length equals 14 residues. Germline V gene sequence: CDR1 SGHTA, CDR2 FQGNSA.

This rearrangement joins TRBV7-9 to TRBJ2-3; a weak D match, TRBD1 (5 bases). V lost 5 bases and J 4 bases, leaving 19 bases between the germline ends. Germline V gene sequence: CDR1 SEHNR, CDR2 FQNEAQ (reference sequence). This CDR3 spans 16 amino acids. The CDR3 protein is CASSGADQGWPDTQYF. For the CDR3, the DNA is TGTGCCAGCAGCGGGGCGGACCAGGGCTGGCCAGATACGCAGTATTTT.